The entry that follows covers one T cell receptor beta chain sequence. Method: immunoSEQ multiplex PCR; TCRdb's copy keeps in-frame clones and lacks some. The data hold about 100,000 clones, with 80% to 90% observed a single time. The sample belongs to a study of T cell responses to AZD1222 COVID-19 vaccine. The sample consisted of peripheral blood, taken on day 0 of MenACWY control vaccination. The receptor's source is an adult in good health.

The CDR3 reads CASLRDRGQETQYF. Here the CDR3 DNA reads TGTGCCAGCTTGCGGGACAGGGGTCAAGAGACCCAGTACTTC. This chain joins TRBV2 and TRBJ2-5; 10 positions agree with TRBD1. CDR3 length: 14 amino acids. The ends lost 8 bases at V and 2 bases at J; junction bases unmatched: 5. Germline V lookup: CDR1 SNHLY, CDR2 FYNNEI.